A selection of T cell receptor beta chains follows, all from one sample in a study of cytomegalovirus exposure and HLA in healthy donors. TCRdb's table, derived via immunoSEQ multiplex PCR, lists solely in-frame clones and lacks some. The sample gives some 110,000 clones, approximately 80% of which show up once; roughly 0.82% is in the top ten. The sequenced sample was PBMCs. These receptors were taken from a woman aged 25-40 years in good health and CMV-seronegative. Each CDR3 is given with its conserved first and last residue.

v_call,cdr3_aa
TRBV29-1,CSVSGGSYEQYF
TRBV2,CASRPFFFQGSGANVLTF
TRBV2,CASSEEWLGGNEQFF
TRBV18,CASSPYTGEGSRGYTF
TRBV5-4,CVSSYPGQATYNEQFF
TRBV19,CASSIDRGVAFF
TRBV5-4,CASRRSGRAGQETQYF
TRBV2,CASSDTTDREAFF
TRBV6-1,CASRAGTASYNEQFF
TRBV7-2,CASSTGRVYEQYF
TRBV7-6,CASSLIPAGGQGDTQYF
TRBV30,CAWRVVAPHPGNTIYF
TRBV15,CATSRDLSGSAGDTEAFF
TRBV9,CASGGAGGYTDTQYF
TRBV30,CASDRNNSPLHF
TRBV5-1,CASSITTGTEGYTF
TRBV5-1,CASSLAPGGGYTF
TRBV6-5,CASRRTGMTYEQYF
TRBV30,CAWSVLGNTEAFF
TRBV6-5,CASSKNLRGSYGYTF